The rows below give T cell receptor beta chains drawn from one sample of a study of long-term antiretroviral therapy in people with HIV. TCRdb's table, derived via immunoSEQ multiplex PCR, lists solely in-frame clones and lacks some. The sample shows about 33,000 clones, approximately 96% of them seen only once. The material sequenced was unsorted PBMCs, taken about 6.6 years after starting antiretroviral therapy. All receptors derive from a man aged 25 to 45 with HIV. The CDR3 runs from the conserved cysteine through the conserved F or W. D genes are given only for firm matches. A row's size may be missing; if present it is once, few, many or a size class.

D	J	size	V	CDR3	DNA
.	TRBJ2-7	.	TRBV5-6	CASSLGLAEAYEQYF	TGTGCCAGCAGCCTCGGACTGGCGGAGGCCTACGAGCAGTACTTC
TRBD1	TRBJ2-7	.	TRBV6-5	CASSYSTGPYEQYF	TGTGCCAGCAGTTACTCGACAGGGCCCTACGAGCAGTACTTC
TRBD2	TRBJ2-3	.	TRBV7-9	CASSDQRGGTDTQYF	TGTGCCAGCAGCGACCAGCGGGGGGGTACAGATACGCAGTATTTT
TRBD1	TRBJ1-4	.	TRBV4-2	CASSRTGVTNEKLFF	TGTGCCAGCAGCCGAACAGGGGTAACTAATGAAAAACTGTTTTTT
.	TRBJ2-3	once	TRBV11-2	CASSLGRGLNTDTQYF	TGTGCCAGCAGCTTAGGAAGAGGACTAAACACAGATACGCAGTATTTT
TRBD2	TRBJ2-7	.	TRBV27	CASSATTSGRAYEQYF	TGTGCCAGCAGTGCTACGACTAGCGGGAGGGCCTACGAGCAGTACTTC
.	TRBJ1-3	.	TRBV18	CASSPEAGNTIYF	TGTGCCAGCTCACCAGAAGCTGGAAACACCATATATTTT
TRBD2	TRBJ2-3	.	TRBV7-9	CASSPSGSIDTQYF	TGTGCCAGCAGCCCCAGCGGGAGTATAGATACGCAGTATTTT
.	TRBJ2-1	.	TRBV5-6	CASSSRFGVNYNEQFF	TGTGCCAGCAGCTCCCGATTCGGGGTCAACTACAATGAGCAGTTCTTC
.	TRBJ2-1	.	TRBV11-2	CASSLDIRGVEQFF	TGTGCCAGCAGCTTAGATATCAGGGGCGTTGAGCAGTTCTTC
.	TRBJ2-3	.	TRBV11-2	CASSLVPVRDTQYF	TGTGCCAGCAGCTTAGTCCCGGTGCGGGATACGCAGTATTTT
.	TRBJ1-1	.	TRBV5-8	CASSFWGQGAFF	TGTGCCAGCAGCTTTTGGGGGCAGGGGGCTTTCTTT
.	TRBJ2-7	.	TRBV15	CASAGEETYEQYF	TGTGCTTCCGCAGGGGAGGAAACCTACGAGCAGTACTTC
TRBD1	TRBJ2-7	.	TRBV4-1	CASSHPMGQGFDEQYF	TGCGCCAGCAGCCACCCGATGGGACAGGGTTTCGACGAGCAGTACTTC
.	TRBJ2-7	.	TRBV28	CASSLWRSSYEQYF	TGTGCCAGCAGTTTATGGCGGAGCTCCTACGAGCAGTACTTC
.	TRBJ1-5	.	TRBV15	CATSRSRIGSQPQHF	TGTGCCACCAGCAGATCAAGGATTGGCAGTCAGCCCCAGCATTTT
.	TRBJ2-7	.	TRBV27	CASSFGTVYEQYF	TGTGCCAGCAGTTTCGGAACGGTTTACGAGCAGTACTTC
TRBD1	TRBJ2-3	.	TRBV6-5	CASSNRRGTDTQYF	TGTGCCAGCAGCAACCGCAGGGGGACAGATACGCAGTATTTT
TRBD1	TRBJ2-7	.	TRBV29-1	CSVEVGQGVHEQYF	TGCAGCGTTGAAGTGGGACAGGGTGTTCACGAGCAGTACTTC
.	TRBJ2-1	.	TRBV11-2	CASKGNPGSYNEQFF	TGTGCCAGCAAGGGGAACCCGGGCTCCTACAATGAGCAGTTCTTC
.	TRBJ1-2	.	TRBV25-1	CASSETQVGYGHGYTF	TGTGCCAGCAGTGAAACCCAGGTTGGGTACGGGCATGGCTACACCTTC
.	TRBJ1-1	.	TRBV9	CASSPEDSTEAFF	TGTGCCAGCAGCCCGGAGGACAGCACTGAAGCTTTCTTT
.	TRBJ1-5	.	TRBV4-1	CASSQEPGSNQPQHF	TGCGCCAGCAGCCAGGAACCGGGCAGCAATCAGCCCCAGCATTTT
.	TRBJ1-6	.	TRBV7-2	CASSFLKGLSRVDSPLHF	TGTGCCAGCAGCTTTCTCAAGGGACTATCTCGGGTGGATTCACCCCTCCACTTT
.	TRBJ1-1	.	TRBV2	CASSEDRGSTEAFF	TGTGCCAGCAGTGAAGACAGAGGGAGCACTGAAGCTTTCTTT
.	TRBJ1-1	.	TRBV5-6	CASSQGREAFF	TGTGCCAGCAGCCAGGGGAGGGAAGCTTTCTTT
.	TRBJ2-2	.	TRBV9	CASSVGGGKAGELFF	TGTGCCAGCAGCGTAGGAGGGGGGAAGGCCGGGGAGCTGTTTTTT
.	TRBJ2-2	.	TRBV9	CASSGSTGELFF	TGTGCCAGCAGCGGTTCGACCGGGGAGCTGTTTTTT
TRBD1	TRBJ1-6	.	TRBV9	CASSVGGTGSSPLHF	TGTGCCAGCAGCGTCGGGGGGACAGGGTCTTCACCCCTCCACTTT
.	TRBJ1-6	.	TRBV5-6	CASSLEDSSPLHF	TGTGCCAGCAGCTTGGAGGACAGTTCACCCCTCCACTTT
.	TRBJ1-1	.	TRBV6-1	CASGSWDEAFF	TGTGCCAGCGGCAGTTGGGATGAAGCTTTCTTT
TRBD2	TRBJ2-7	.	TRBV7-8	CASSPRTSGSSYEQYF	TGTGCCAGCAGCCCAAGGACTAGCGGGAGCTCCTACGAGCAGTACTTC
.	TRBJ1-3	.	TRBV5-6	CASSLADGNTIYF	TGTGCCAGCAGCTTGGCGGATGGAAACACCATATATTTT
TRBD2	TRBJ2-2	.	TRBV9	CASSTTSGGSGELFF	TGTGCCAGCAGCACCACTAGCGGGGGAAGCGGGGAGCTGTTTTTT
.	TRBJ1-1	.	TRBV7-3	CASSSVAEGETEAFF	TGTGCCAGCAGCTCGGTGGCTGAGGGTGAGACTGAAGCTTTCTTT
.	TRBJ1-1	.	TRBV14	CASSQTGPYTEAFF	TGTGCCAGCAGCCAAACAGGGCCGTACACTGAAGCTTTCTTT
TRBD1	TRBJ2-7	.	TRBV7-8	CASSRDRGHEQYF	TGTGCCAGCAGCCGTGACAGGGGCCACGAGCAGTACTTC
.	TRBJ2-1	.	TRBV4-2	CASSQEQASKYNEQFF	TGTGCCAGCAGCCAAGAACAGGCCTCTAAATACAATGAGCAGTTCTTC
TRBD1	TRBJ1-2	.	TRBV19	CASSPPGQNYPGYTF	TGTGCCAGTAGTCCCCCGGGACAGAACTATCCAGGCTACACCTTC
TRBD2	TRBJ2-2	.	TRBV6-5	CASSYVTGAGGILFF	TGTGCCAGCAGTTACGTAACGGGAGCGGGAGGAATCCTGTTTTTT
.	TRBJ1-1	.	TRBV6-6	CASIPGRETEAFF	TGTGCCAGCATCCCGGGGAGGGAAACTGAAGCTTTCTTT